These 12 T cell receptor beta chains were sequenced from one sample in a study of cytomegalovirus exposure and HLA in healthy donors. PCR used 60 Vbeta primers and 13 Jbeta primers. Repertoires were generated with immunoSEQ multiplex PCR, while TCRdb's copy carries only in-frame clones and drops some. This repertoire shows 150,000 to 200,000 clones, just under 80% found once; its top ten account for approximately 6.8%. The material sequenced was PBMCs. Every receptor here comes from a woman in her thirties or forties in good health and CMV-seropositive.

This chain joins TRBV7-9 and TRBJ1-1; D gene unclear. The CDR3 runs to 13 residues. CDR1 is SEHNR, CDR2 FQNEAQ, per germline (reference sequence). V lost 6 bases, J lost 7 bases, and 15 bases lay in between. The CDR3 coding sequence is TGTGCCAGCAGTTCCACGAACGTCGGTGAAGCTTTCTTT. Residues: CASSSTNVGEAFF.

V usage is TRBV5-1 and J usage is TRBJ2-3; D call uncertain. CDR3 size: 15 residues. Deletions cut 1 base from V and 4 bases from J, with 13 bases between. Germline lookup yields CDR1 SGHRS and CDR2 YFSETQ. The CDR3 nucleotides are TGCGCCAGCAGCTTGTCAGCCACCCTAGCAGATACGCAGTATTTT. This encodes CASSLSATLADTQYF.

The V and J genes are TRBV5-1 and TRBJ1-1; TRBD1 matches 7 bases. The V gene end was trimmed by 4 bases and the J gene end by 1 base; junction bases not matched to a gene: 7. Germline V gene data show CDR1 as SGHRS and CDR2 as YFSETQ. CDR3 size: 15 residues. CDR3 nucleotide sequence: TGCGCCAGCAGCGCGATAGACAGGGAGAACACTGAAGCTTTCTTT. Translated: CASSAIDRENTEAFF.

The genes are TRBV27 and TRBJ2-7; D is perhaps TRBD1 (6 bases). The CDR3 loop spans 12 amino acids. Trimming pared 8 bases from V and 2 bases from J, leaving 10 bases between. CDR1 MNHEY and CDR2 SMNVEV come from the germline V gene (reference sequence). The CDR3 here is CASQDSTYEQYF. The CDR3 nucleotides read TGTGCCAGCCAGGACAGCACCTACGAGCAGTACTTC.

This clone was picked up a small number of times. The chain uses TRBV9 and TRBJ1-4; 9 bases agree with TRBD1. J was trimmed by 8 bases and V by 4 bases; bases with no gene match: 6. This CDR3 has 14 residues. Germline V gene data show CDR1 as SGDLS and CDR2 as YYNGEE. The CDR3 DNA is TGTGCCAGCAGCAATACAGGGGGCTCGGAAAAACTGTTTTTT. Protein product: CASSNTGGSEKLFF. The entire variable domain, with the rest obtained from reference TRBV9 and TRBJ1-4, is as follows: DSGVTQTPKHLITATGQRVTLRCSPRSGDLSVYWYQQSLDQGLQFLIQYYNGEERAKGNILERFSAQQFPDLHSELNLSSLELGDSALYFCASSNTGGSEKLFFGSGTQLSVL.

The genes are TRBV4-2 and TRBJ2-3, with 12 bases fitting TRBD2. CDR1 LGHNA and CDR2 YNFKEQ come from the germline V gene. The CDR3 has 16 residues. J gave up 7 bases and V 0 bases, and 5 bases lay outside the gene matches. The CDR3 here is CASSQDLAGGLNTQYF. CDR3 bases: TGTGCCAGCAGCCAAGATCTAGCGGGGGGGTTAAATACGCAGTATTTT.

The chain links TRBV4-1 to TRBJ1-6; possible D gene TRBD1, 6 bases. Germline V gene sequence: CDR1 MGHRA, CDR2 YSYEKL. CDR3 size: 16 residues. V lost 2 bases, J lost 4 bases, and 12 bases lay in between. The CDR3 loop reads CASSQTGTPYNSPLHF. The CDR3 DNA follows: TGCGCCAGCAGCCAAACCGGGACACCTTATAATTCACCCCTCCACTTT.

The table lists this clone with a few counts. V gene TRBV19 combines with J gene TRBJ2-2, with a weak D call TRBD1 (5 bases). V was shortened by 3 bases and J by 6 bases, with 11 bases between the two germline ends. This CDR3 has 14 amino acids. CDR1 LNHDA and CDR2 SQIVND come from the germline V gene (reference sequence). The CDR3 region has the DNA TGTGCCAGTAGTATGCGGCAGGGCCCCGGGGAGCTGTTTTTT. Translating it yields CASSMRQGPGELFF.

This clone was found once. The rearrangement links TRBV10-1 to TRBJ1-1; D gene ambiguous. The CDR3 length is 14 residues. The germline V gene encodes CDR1 WNHNN and CDR2 SYGVQD (reference sequence). Trimming stripped 2 bases from V and 1 base from J, with 8 bases between. The CDR3 DNA is TGCGCCAGCAGTGAGAATCGGGGGAACACTGAAGCTTTCTTT. Encoded protein: CASSENRGNTEAFF.

This clone appeared a few times. The chain has TRBV4-1 and TRBJ2-3, with D possibly being TRBD2 (6 bases). CDR1 is MGHRA, CDR2 YSYEKL, per germline. V lost 1 base to trimming and J lost 5 bases, with 7 bases between them. This CDR3 has 13 amino acids. As DNA, the CDR3 is TGCGCCAGCAGCCAAGTGGGACTAGATACGCAGTATTTT. Its translation is CASSQVGLDTQYF.

The V and J genes are TRBV11-3 and TRBJ2-3; the D gene is possibly TRBD2 (5 bases). Trimming removed 1 base from V and 6 bases from J, with 5 bases in between. There are 12 residues in the CDR3. Germline CDR1 and CDR2: SGHNT and YENEEA. This CDR3 is CASSLAGDTQYF. CDR3 DNA sequence: TGTGCCAGCAGCTTAGCGGGGGATACGCAGTATTTT.

V and J are TRBV5-1 and TRBJ1-3; tentatively, D is TRBD1 (5 bases). Trimming cost V 4 bases and J 1 base, with 18 bases left between them. CDR1 and CDR2 (germline): SGHRS, YFSETQ. There are 17 residues in the CDR3. For the CDR3, the DNA is TGCGCCAGCAGCCTTGCACCGACAGTTATGTCTGGAAACACCATATATTTT. Protein: CASSLAPTVMSGNTIYF.